This T cell receptor beta chain came from a study of cytomegalovirus exposure and HLA in healthy donors. The PCR ran on 60 Vbeta and 13 Jbeta primers. In the authors' workflow: About 11 million of tens of millions of unique TCR beta chains were shared, per a later count. Profiled with immunoSEQ multiplex PCR; TCRdb holds only in-frame clones, not every one. Clone size and V and J calls were adopted from that table, with D and trimming inferred from the DNA. Found here are nearly 300,000 clones, just over 85% of them singletons; the top ten hold 3% to 4%. This clone was seen a single time. V was trimmed by 1 base and J by 5 bases, leaving 17 bases between them. The V gene's germline CDR1 is SQVTM and CDR2 ANQGSEA. This CDR3 is built from 15 residues.

Sequencing was performed on PBMCs. This chain connects TRBV29-1 to TRBJ1-2; no clear D gene. The TCR sequence derives from a middle-aged man in good health and CMV-seropositive. The CDR3 coding sequence is TGCAGCGTTGAAGGCCGGGAAGCGAGAGATTATGGCTACACCTTC. It is translated as CSVEGREARDYGYTF.